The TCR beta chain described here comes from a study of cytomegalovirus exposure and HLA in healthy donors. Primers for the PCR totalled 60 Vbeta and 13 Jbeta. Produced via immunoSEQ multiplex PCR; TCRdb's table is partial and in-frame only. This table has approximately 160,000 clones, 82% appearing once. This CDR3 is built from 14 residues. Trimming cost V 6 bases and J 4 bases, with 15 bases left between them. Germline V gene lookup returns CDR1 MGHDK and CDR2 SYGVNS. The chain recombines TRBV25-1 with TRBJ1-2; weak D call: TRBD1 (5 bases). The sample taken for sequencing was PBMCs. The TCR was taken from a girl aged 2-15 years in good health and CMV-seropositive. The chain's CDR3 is CASRGREYIYGYTF. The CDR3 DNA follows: TGTGCCAGCAGGGGGCGCGAATACATCTATGGCTACACCTTC.